The 8 T cell receptor beta chains listed next were all sequenced from one sample in a study of blood T cell repertoires in COVID-19. Assay: immunoSEQ multiplex PCR; the TCRdb copy retains only in-frame clones and omits some. The table shows roughly 120,000 clones, with around three quarters occurring only once. Sequences were obtained from peripheral blood. The source is a woman aged 60-75 years with acute or convalescent COVID-19.

The J gene is TRBJ2-3, the V gene TRBV10-3; weak D call: TRBD1 (6 bases). The V gene's germline CDR1 is ENHRY and CDR2 SYGVKD. V dropped 6 bases and J dropped 0 bases, with 13 bases sitting between them. The CDR3 runs 15 residues. CDR3 residues: CAISSSGQSTDTQYF. In nucleotides, the CDR3 is TGTGCCATCAGCAGTTCGGGACAAAGCACAGATACGCAGTATTTT.

The chain combines TRBV7-8 with TRBJ1-2, with 8 bases identical to TRBD1. V gave up 1 base and J gave up 7 bases; unmatched junction bases: 11. The CDR3 loop spans 16 amino acids. CDR1 and CDR2 from the germline V gene are SGHVS and FQNEAQ. The CDR3 here is CASSLERDRRGSGYTF. The CDR3 DNA follows: TGTGCCAGCAGCTTAGAACGGGACAGGAGGGGATCTGGCTACACCTTC.

In this sample, this clone turned up a few times. V usage is TRBV13 and J usage is TRBJ2-3; 11 bases line up with TRBD1. Trimming at V came to 3 bases and at J to 5 bases, leaving 4 bases not matched to a gene. CDR3 length: 15 residues. Per the germline V gene, CDR1 is PRHDT and CDR2 is FYEKMQ (reference sequence). Here the CDR3 reads CASSFRTGGLDTQYF. CDR3 DNA: TGTGCCAGCAGCTTCCGGACAGGGGGCTTAGATACGCAGTATTTT.

The genes are TRBV6-5 and TRBJ1-6; D unresolved. The germline CDR1 and CDR2 sequences are MNHEY and SVGAGI. Deletions cut 10 bases from V and 11 bases from J, with 24 bases between. CDR3 length: 15 amino acids. DNA of the CDR3: TGTGCCACAAACCCCCGTAGGCAGGCGCAACCACCCCTCCACTTT. Translated, it gives CATNPRRQAQPPLHF.

The chain has TRBV5-1 and TRBJ1-3; TRBD1 matches 10 bases. Germline CDR1 is SGHRS and CDR2 is YFSETQ. The length of the CDR3 is 17 residues. The V gene end was trimmed by 0 bases and the J gene end by 2 bases; junction bases not matched to a gene: 5. The CDR3 region is CASSLAGGQGTGNTIYF. The CDR3 DNA reads as TGCGCCAGCAGCTTGGCAGGGGGACAGGGGACTGGAAACACCATATATTTT.

The chain uses TRBV5-1 and TRBJ2-2, with 7 bases aligning to TRBD1. In germline, CDR1 is SGHRS, CDR2 YFSETQ. The V segment lost 4 bases and the J segment 3 bases; nucleotides outside the gene matches: 3. This CDR3 contains 14 residues. The CDR3 region is CASSRTGDTGELFF. For the CDR3, the DNA is TGCGCCAGCAGCAGAACAGGGGACACCGGGGAGCTGTTTTTT.

CDR3 nucleotide sequence: TGCGCCAGCAGCGCACAGACTAGCGGGGGGGCTGGCGGGGAGCTGTTTTTT. Its translation is CASSAQTSGGAGGELFF. The chain recombines TRBV4-1 with TRBJ2-2, with 14 bases fitting TRBD2. Germline loops: CDR1 MGHRA, CDR2 YSYEKL. The CDR3 covers 17 residues. Germline trimming cut 5 bases from V and 7 bases from J; bases unmatched to any gene: 9.

The V gene is TRBV18, the J gene TRBJ2-7; 12 bases agree with TRBD1. Trimming cost V 2 bases and J 1 base; bases outside gene matches: 9. The CDR3 is 18 amino acids. Germline CDR1 KGHSH, CDR2 LQKENI. The DNA for the CDR3 is TGTGCCAGCTCACCAAGGGGACAGGGGGCCCTTGGGTCCTACGAGCAGTACTTC. This sequence encodes CASSPRGQGALGSYEQYF.